These T cell receptor beta chains were read from a single sample in a study of blood T cell repertoires in COVID-19. Some clones are missing from TCRdb's copy, which holds only in-frame ones; the method was immunoSEQ multiplex PCR. The sample yields under 200,000 clones, more than 65% seen once. Sequenced: peripheral blood. These receptors were collected from a human donor with acute or convalescent COVID-19. The donor label of this sample is uncertain. Both conserved end residues are part of each CDR3. D genes are given only for firm matches. For some rows the clone size is stated as once, few or many, or as a class when expanded; others skip it.

V gene	J gene	D gene	clone size	CDR3 DNA	CDR3 protein
TRBV18	TRBJ2-5	NA	NA	TGTGCCAGCTCACCACGGGGGCTAAGTGATGGGACCCAGTACTTC	CASSPRGLSDGTQYF
TRBV7-9	TRBJ1-1	NA	NA	TGTGCCAGCAGCTTCGGGGGAACGAACACTGAAGCTTTCTTT	CASSFGGTNTEAFF
TRBV11-2	TRBJ2-1	NA	NA	TGTGCCAGCAGCTTAATACTAGCAGGAGAGCAGTTCTTC	CASSLILAGEQFF
TRBV6-5	TRBJ2-3	NA	NA	TGTGCCAGCAGTTACTCTTTTAGGGGGGGAGGGGATACGCAGTATTTT	CASSYSFRGGGDTQYF
TRBV6-2/TRBV6-3	TRBJ1-1	TRBD1	few	TGTGCCAGCAGTACAGGGGGCACTGAAGCTTTCTTT	CASSTGGTEAFF
TRBV3-1/TRBV3-2	TRBJ2-7	NA	NA	TGTGCCAGCAGCCGTAAACCCGGGACTCGGGACGAGCAGTACTTC	CASSRKPGTRDEQYF
TRBV9	TRBJ1-2	NA	NA	TGTGCCAGCAGCGCTGTTAACTATGGCTACACCTTC	CASSAVNYGYTF
TRBV7-9	TRBJ2-2	TRBD2	NA	TGTGCCAGCAGCTTAGTAGCGGGAGGGCCCCACGCCGGGGAGCTGTTTTTT	CASSLVAGGPHAGELFF
TRBV4-2	TRBJ2-5	NA	NA	TGTGCCAGCAGCCTTGCCGAATTTAGCGGCCAAGAGACCCAGTACTTC	CASSLAEFSGQETQYF
TRBV5-4	TRBJ1-1	TRBD1	NA	TGTGCCAGCAGCTCGTTATTTCAGGGGGCCCCATCGAACACTGAAGCTTTCTTT	CASSSLFQGAPSNTEAFF
TRBV5-1	TRBJ2-1	NA	NA	TGCGCCAGCAGCTTGGGGCAGGGGTTCGATGAGCAGTTCTTC	CASSLGQGFDEQFF
TRBV2	TRBJ2-2	TRBD2	NA	TGTGCCAGCAGTGAATCAGCGGGAAGCACCGGGGAGCTGTTTTTT	CASSESAGSTGELFF
TRBV5-1	TRBJ1-1	NA	once	TGCGCCAGCAGCTTGGCCGAGGACAGTGAAGCTTTCTTT	CASSLAEDSEAFF
TRBV6-1	TRBJ2-3	TRBD1	NA	TGTGCCAGCAGTGAAGCTGGGACAGGTACAGATACGCAGTATTTT	CASSEAGTGTDTQYF
TRBV4-1	TRBJ2-7	NA	NA	TGCGCCAGCAGCCTTACTATCTACGAGCAGTACTTC	CASSLTIYEQYF
TRBV2	TRBJ2-1	NA	NA	TGTGCCAGCCAGAGGAATGAGCAGTTCTTC	CASQRNEQFF
TRBV19	TRBJ1-6	NA	NA	TGTGCCACTGCGGGGGAAAAAAATTCACCCCTCCACTTT	CATAGEKNSPLHF
TRBV7-9	TRBJ1-2	TRBD1	NA	TGTGCCAGCAGCTTCGAGGGGGCGCATGGCTACACCTTC	CASSFEGAHGYTF
TRBV5-4	TRBJ2-1	TRBD2	NA	TGTGCCAGCAGCCGGGGGGGGGAATATTACAATGAGCAGTTCTTC	CASSRGGEYYNEQFF
TRBV27	TRBJ1-5	TRBD1	NA	TGTGCCAGCAGTCCTAAGCCCCCCGGGACAGCAAATCAGCCCCAGCATTTT	CASSPKPPGTANQPQHF
TRBV5-4	TRBJ1-2	TRBD1	NA	TGTGCCAGCAGGCTGGGACAGTATAACTATGGCTACACCTTC	CASRLGQYNYGYTF
TRBV5-1	TRBJ2-1	TRBD1	NA	TGCGCCAGCAGCGGGGACAGGGCCAACAATGAGCAGTTCTTC	CASSGDRANNEQFF
TRBV28	TRBJ1-2	NA	NA	TGTGCCAGCAGTTTATTGGGGGGGAGTTATGGCTACACCTTC	CASSLLGGSYGYTF
TRBV5-1	TRBJ2-5	NA	NA	TGCGCCAGCCTGCCAGGTGGGGGGAATGAGGAGACCCAGTACTTC	CASLPGGGNEETQYF
TRBV7-2	TRBJ2-7	NA	NA	TGTGCCAGCAGCTCGAGCCCCGGGGCCTACGAGCAGTACTTC	CASSSSPGAYEQYF
TRBV6-1	TRBJ1-2	NA	NA	TGTGCCAGCAGTGACCGTGGGCAGGGTTACTCTAACTATGGCTACACCTTC	CASSDRGQGYSNYGYTF
TRBV25-1	TRBJ2-2	TRBD1	NA	TGTGCCAGCACGCCGACAGGGCTCACCGGGGAGCTGTTTTTT	CASTPTGLTGELFF
TRBV6-5	TRBJ1-5	NA	NA	TGTGCCAGCAGTTATACACAGGGAAATCAGCCCCAGCATTTT	CASSYTQGNQPQHF
TRBV28	TRBJ2-5	TRBD2	few	TGTGCCAGCACGGACGGGAGGGCCGGGGAGACCCAGTACTTC	CASTDGRAGETQYF
TRBV4-2	TRBJ2-1	TRBD2	NA	TGTGCCAGCAGCCAAGTGGACCTTATGGGACTATCCTACAATGAGCAGTTCTTC	CASSQVDLMGLSYNEQFF
TRBV3-1/TRBV3-2	TRBJ2-3	NA	NA	TGTGCCAGCAGCCAAGAAGCTACACGGGGCCTGGGCGGGGTAGGCGATACGCAGTATTTT	CASSQEATRGLGGVGDTQYF
TRBV2	TRBJ2-3	NA	NA	TGTGCCAGCAATACAGGGAGTAGCACAGATACGCAGTATTTT	CASNTGSSTDTQYF
TRBV30	TRBJ1-5	TRBD1	NA	TGTGCCTGGAATCGGGACAGCTTCAATCAGCCCCAGCATTTT	CAWNRDSFNQPQHF
TRBV5-1	TRBJ1-3	NA	NA	TGCGCCAGCAGCTTGTACGCACCCCAAGGGGACTCTGGAAACACCATATATTTT	CASSLYAPQGDSGNTIYF
TRBV3-1/TRBV3-2	TRBJ2-3	NA	NA	TGTGCCAGCAGCCAAAATGCGGGGAGCACAGATACGCAGTATTTT	CASSQNAGSTDTQYF
TRBV28	TRBJ1-5	TRBD1	few	TGTGCCAGCCGGGACAGGCCTTCGGTGCAGCCCCAGCATTTT	CASRDRPSVQPQHF
TRBV30	TRBJ2-6	NA	NA	TGTGCCTGGAGTGTAATTCCGGGTCAGGCCAACGTCCTGACTTTC	CAWSVIPGQANVLTF
TRBV6-5	TRBJ1-5	NA	NA	TGTGCCAGCAGCCAAAGGAGAGGTAATCAGCCCCAGCATTTT	CASSQRRGNQPQHF
TRBV9	TRBJ1-3	NA	NA	TGTGCCAGCAGCCCCGGGGTTGGAAACACCATATATTTT	CASSPGVGNTIYF
TRBV7-9	TRBJ2-5	NA	once	TGTGCCAGCAGCTTTTCGGAGACCCAGTACTTC	CASSFSETQYF
TRBV19	TRBJ1-2	NA	NA	TGTGCCAGTAGTGAGAGGGCCTTCTATGGCTACACCTTC	CASSERAFYGYTF
TRBV2	TRBJ2-5	NA	NA	TGTGCCAGCATGGGGGGACAGTTGGAGACCCAGTACTTC	CASMGGQLETQYF
TRBV19	TRBJ2-3	TRBD2	NA	TGTGCCAGTAAGGCTTCGGGCCTAGCGGGAGGGCCTTTCACAGATACGCAGTATTTT	CASKASGLAGGPFTDTQYF
TRBV28	TRBJ1-2	TRBD1	once	TGTGCCAGCAGCCCGGGGACAGGGGTCTATGGCTACACCTTC	CASSPGTGVYGYTF
TRBV11-3	TRBJ2-4	NA	NA	TGTGCCAGCAGCTCAGGAGGGAAGGCCAAAAACATTCAGTACTTC	CASSSGGKAKNIQYF
TRBV2	TRBJ2-7	TRBD2	NA	TGTGCCAGCAGTAGGACTAGCGGGGCCTACGAGCAGTACTTC	CASSRTSGAYEQYF
TRBV28	TRBJ2-7	NA	few	TGTGCCAGCAGTTTATATCGAAGTGGGCAGGGGCAGGTCGAGCAGTACTTC	CASSLYRSGQGQVEQYF
TRBV4-1	TRBJ1-2	NA	once	TGCGCCAGCAGCCCGGAGGCCCTGAATGGGGGCTACACCTTC	CASSPEALNGGYTF
TRBV19	TRBJ1-6	NA	NA	TGTGCCAGTAGCCTGAATATGGGGGGACTAAATTCACCCCTCCACTTT	CASSLNMGGLNSPLHF